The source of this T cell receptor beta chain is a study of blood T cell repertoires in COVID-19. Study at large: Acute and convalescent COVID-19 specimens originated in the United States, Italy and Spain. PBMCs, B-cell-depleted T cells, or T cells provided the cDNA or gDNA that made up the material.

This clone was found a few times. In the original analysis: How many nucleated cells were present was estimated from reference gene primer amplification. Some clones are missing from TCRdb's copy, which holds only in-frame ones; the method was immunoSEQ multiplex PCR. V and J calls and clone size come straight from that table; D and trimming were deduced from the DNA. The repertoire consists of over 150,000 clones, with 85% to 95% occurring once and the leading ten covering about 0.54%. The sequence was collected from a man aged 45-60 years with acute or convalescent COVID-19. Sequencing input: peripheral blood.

CDR3 in DNA: TGCGCCAGCAGCACGGGACAGTCACCCACTGAAGCTTTCTTT. Its translation: CASSTGQSPTEAFF. The gene calls are TRBV5-1 and TRBJ1-1; 7 positions match TRBD1. Trimming cost V 4 bases and J 4 bases; bases outside gene matches: 7. The CDR3 has 14 amino acids. Germline CDR1 and CDR2: SGHRS and YFSETQ. Complete variable domain (other parts from reference TRBV5-1 and TRBJ1-1): KAGVTQTPRYLIKTRGQQVTLSCSPISGHRSVSWYQQTPGQGLQFLFEYFSETQRNKGNFPGRFSGRQFSNSRSEMNVSTLELGDSALYLCASSTGQSPTEAFFGQGTRLTVV.